A selection of T cell receptor beta chains follows, all from one sample in a study of cytomegalovirus exposure and HLA in healthy donors. The assay was immunoSEQ multiplex PCR, and TCRdb's table has in-frame clones only and misses some. This listing includes over 90,000 clones. Sequenced input: PBMCs. The receptors derive from a man aged 40-49 years in good health and CMV-seronegative. Each CDR3 is given with its conserved first and last residue. Fields, in order: V gene, J gene, D gene, CDR3 DNA, CDR3 protein. D genes are given only for firm matches.

V: TRBV5-6
J: TRBJ1-2
D: TRBD1
DNA: TGTGCCAGCACCAGGGGACAGCCCCCCTATGGCTACACCTTC
CDR3: CASTRGQPPYGYTF

V: TRBV5-1
J: TRBJ2-6
D: TRBD1
DNA: TGCGCCAGCAGCTTGGCGAGGCGTAATACAGGGGCTGGGGCCAACGTCCTGACTTTC
CDR3: CASSLARRNTGAGANVLTF

V: TRBV7-2
J: TRBJ2-7
D: TRBD2
DNA: TGTGCCAGCAGACTAGCGGCCTCCTACGAGCAGTACTTC
CDR3: CASRLAASYEQYF

V: TRBV6-4
J: TRBJ1-1
D: .
DNA: TGTGCCAGCAGAACCGGGGAAGGAACTGAAGCTTTCTTT
CDR3: CASRTGEGTEAFF

V: TRBV15
J: TRBJ1-2
D: .
DNA: TGTGCCACCAGCAGAGTCGGCGGACAGAACTATGGCTACACCTTC
CDR3: CATSRVGGQNYGYTF

V: TRBV6-5
J: TRBJ2-7
D: .
DNA: TGTGCCAGCAGTTACGGTGACAGTACCGGCGAGCAGTACTTC
CDR3: CASSYGDSTGEQYF

V: TRBV18
J: TRBJ2-1
D: TRBD2
DNA: TGTGCCAGCTCACCCAGGACTAGCGGGAGTCACAATGAGCAGTTCTTC
CDR3: CASSPRTSGSHNEQFF

V: TRBV19
J: TRBJ1-5
D: TRBD1
DNA: TGTGCCAGTAGTCTCCAGGGGGCGGAGGTCACAAATCAGCCCCAGCATTTT
CDR3: CASSLQGAEVTNQPQHF

V: TRBV5-5
J: TRBJ1-2
D: TRBD1
DNA: TGTGCCAGCAGCGTGGACAGGGTTCTAGGCTACACCTTC
CDR3: CASSVDRVLGYTF

V: TRBV7-2
J: TRBJ1-2
D: .
DNA: TGTGCCAGCAGCCCCTATTTTGGGGGCGCGAATGGCTACACCTTC
CDR3: CASSPYFGGANGYTF

V: TRBV7-6
J: TRBJ2-7
D: TRBD2
DNA: TGTGCCAGCAGCTCGGGGGACTACGGGCAGTACTTC
CDR3: CASSSGDYGQYF

V: TRBV12-5
J: TRBJ2-3
D: TRBD2
DNA: TGTGCTAGTGGTTTGGGGGGCCTAGCGGATGAAATGGATACGCAGTATTTT
CDR3: CASGLGGLADEMDTQYF

V: TRBV7-2
J: TRBJ1-4
D: .
DNA: TGTGCCAGCAGCTTTTCAGGGTCAACTAATGAAAAACTGTTTTTT
CDR3: CASSFSGSTNEKLFF

V: TRBV11-2
J: TRBJ2-5
D: TRBD2
DNA: TGTGCCAGCAGCTTACGGGGCGGGGGGCCTCAAGAGACCCAGTACTTC
CDR3: CASSLRGGGPQETQYF

V: TRBV2
J: TRBJ2-3
D: TRBD1
DNA: TGTGCCAGCAGTGAATGGGACAGGGTCGGAGATACGCAGTATTTT
CDR3: CASSEWDRVGDTQYF

V: TRBV28
J: TRBJ1-5
D: .
DNA: TGTGCCGGCCAGGGTGGAGGGACCGGACAGCCCCAGCATTTT
CDR3: CAGQGGGTGQPQHF

V: TRBV18
J: TRBJ1-1
D: .
DNA: TGTGCCAGCTCGATGCAGGGGTCAGCTTTCTTT
CDR3: CASSMQGSAFF